This T cell receptor (beta chain) was sequenced for a study of T-cell memory formation after mild COVID-19. Whole-study context: For the most part, TCR clusters were specific to one donor.

The study's findings and limits: The pre-infection memory compartment contained some responding clones, suggesting cross-reactive memory joined. Of the contracting clones, CD4+ ones lay mainly in CM and EM, and CD8+ ones in EMRA.

From the 5' RACE reads, TCRdb called clonotypes with MiXCR, one entry per CDR3 protein. The repertoire holds approximately 580,000 distinct CDR3 sequences, with about 20% as singletons. Germline V lookup: CDR1 SGHRS, CDR2 YFSETQ. Trimming removed 4 bases at V and 7 bases at J, with 17 bases between. The CDR3 runs to 15 residues. The table lists this clonotype with a few counts. Its antigen is as yet unknown. This chain joins TRBV5-1 and TRBJ1-4; tentative D call: TRBD1 (5 bases). The clonotype was recovered from an adult woman who had mild COVID-19 (a few samples of this study predate the infection). Cell type and time point are not known. Sequencing was performed on PBMCs or a T cell subset sorted from them (not recorded which). The CDR3 region is CASSGAGEVGEKLFF. The CDR3 region has the DNA TGCGCCAGCAGCGGTGCGGGGGAGGTTGGTGAAAAACTGTTTTTT.